The entry below gives a single TCR beta chain sequence along with its context. In the authors' methods: Using reference gene primer amplification, nucleated cell counts were estimated. Measured with immunoSEQ multiplex PCR; TCRdb has only the in-frame clones, and not every one. D and trimming come from the DNA, and the V and J calls and clone size come from that table. The table shows about 39,000 clones, with 70% to 90% occurring only once. The sample comes from a study of blood T cell repertoires in COVID-19. The wider study: T cells, B-cell-depleted T cells, or PBMCs supplied cDNA or gDNA.

This CDR3 is 15 amino acids long. The V and J ends lost 5 bases and 6 bases, in that order; junction bases with no gene match: 5. CDR1 and CDR2 from the germline V gene are MNHEY and SVGAGI. This TCR was recovered from a man aged 40-55 years with active COVID-19. Sample: peripheral blood. V is TRBV6-5 and J is TRBJ2-1; TRBD2 matches 12 bases. CDR3 DNA sequence: TGTGCCAGCAGTCCGACTAGCGGGAGACCCAATGAGCAGTTCTTC. Encoded protein: CASSPTSGRPNEQFF.